The present T cell receptor (beta chain) was sequenced within a study of blood T cell repertoires in COVID-19. Per the original data handling: Estimated nucleated cell counts came from reference gene primer amplification. The repertoire was sequenced with immunoSEQ multiplex PCR; TCRdb's copy has only in-frame clones and lacks some. Clone size and V and J calls were adopted from that table, with D and trimming inferred from the DNA. The sample lists fewer than 60,000 clones, around 85% occurring once. This CDR3 has 13 residues. CDR1 is MNHEY and CDR2 is SMNVEV in the germline V gene (reference sequence). Between the trimmed V and J ends, which lost 6 bases and 3 bases, there was a span of 11 bases.

The TCR sequence derives from a woman over 75 with COVID-19, enrolled during active disease. The material sequenced was peripheral blood. The rearrangement links TRBV27 to TRBJ1-2; D not certain. CDR3 DNA: TGTGCCAGCAGCACACAGCCTTACTATGGCTACACCTTC. Translation: CASSTQPYYGYTF.